The present T cell receptor (beta chain) was sequenced within a study of T-cell reconstitution after alpha-beta-depleted transplantation in children. Study conclusions and caveats: There were reportedly several hundred expanded graft clones from which alpha-beta T cells came about two months after transplant. Day-60 TCRbeta diversity that was high in some patients was derived from surviving recipient T cells and thymic progenitors.

The library targeted TCRbeta and was prepared with unique molecular identifiers. MiXCR, run by TCRdb on the PCR reads, gives a single entry per CDR3 protein. The sample consists of 84,000 or so distinct CDR3 sequences, roughly a sixth of them appearing once. The CDR3 contains 15 residues. V shed 6 bases, J shed 0 bases, and the junction held 8 bases outside the gene matches. CDR1 and CDR2 from the germline V gene are ENHRY and SYGVKD. This clonotype was seen only a few times. Its antigen is not known. The chain employs TRBV10-3 and TRBJ2-7; 7 bases are a match to TRBD1. This receptor was taken from a male patient between 2 and 10 years old who had a stem cell transplant for acute lymphoblastic leukemia, so the T cells may come from the graft donor. Sequencing used PBMCs, mostly from graft donor cells, obtained 180 days after TCRalphabeta/CD19-depleted stem cell transplant. CDR3 sequence: CAIRKGTATSYEQYF. The DNA for the CDR3 is TGTGCCATCAGGAAGGGGACAGCGACCTCCTACGAGCAGTACTTC.